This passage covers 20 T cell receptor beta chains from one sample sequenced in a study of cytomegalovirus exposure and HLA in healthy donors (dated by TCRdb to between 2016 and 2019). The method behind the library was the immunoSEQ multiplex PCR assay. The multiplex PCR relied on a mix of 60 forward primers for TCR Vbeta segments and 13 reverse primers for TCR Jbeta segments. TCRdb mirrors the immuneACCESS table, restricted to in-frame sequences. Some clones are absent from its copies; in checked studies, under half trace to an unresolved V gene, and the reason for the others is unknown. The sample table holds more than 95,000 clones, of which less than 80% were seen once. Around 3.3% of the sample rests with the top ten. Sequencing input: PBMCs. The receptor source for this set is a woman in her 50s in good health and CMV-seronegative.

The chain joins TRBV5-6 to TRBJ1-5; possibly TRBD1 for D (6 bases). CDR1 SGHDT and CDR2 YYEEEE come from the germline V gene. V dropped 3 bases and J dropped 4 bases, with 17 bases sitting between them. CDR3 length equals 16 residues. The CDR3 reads CASSSTGSGQNQPQHF. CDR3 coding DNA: TGTGCCAGCAGCTCCACGGGTTCGGGACAAAATCAGCCCCAGCATTTT.

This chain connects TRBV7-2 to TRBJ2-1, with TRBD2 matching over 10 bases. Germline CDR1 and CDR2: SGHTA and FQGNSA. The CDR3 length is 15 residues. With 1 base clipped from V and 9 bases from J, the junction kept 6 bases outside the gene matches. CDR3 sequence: CASSLVSSGRGEQFF. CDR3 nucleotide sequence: TGTGCCAGCAGCTTAGTCTCTAGCGGGAGAGGTGAGCAGTTCTTC. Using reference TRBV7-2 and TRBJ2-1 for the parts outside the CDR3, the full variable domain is GAGVSQSPSNKVTEKGKDVELRCDPISGHTALYWYRQSLGQGLEFLIYFQGNSAPDKSGLPSDRFSAERTGGSVSTLTIQRTQQEDSAVYLCASSLVSSGRGEQFFGPGTRLTVL.

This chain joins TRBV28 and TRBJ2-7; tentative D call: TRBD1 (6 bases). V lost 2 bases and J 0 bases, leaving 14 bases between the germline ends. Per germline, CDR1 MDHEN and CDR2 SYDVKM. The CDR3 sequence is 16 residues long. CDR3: CASSLPTGTFSYEQYF. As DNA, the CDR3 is TGTGCCAGCAGTTTACCAACCGGGACATTCTCCTACGAGCAGTACTTC.

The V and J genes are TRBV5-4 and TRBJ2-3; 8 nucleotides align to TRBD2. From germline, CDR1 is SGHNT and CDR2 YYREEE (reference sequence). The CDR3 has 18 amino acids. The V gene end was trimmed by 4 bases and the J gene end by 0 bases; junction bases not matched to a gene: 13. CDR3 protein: CASSPPGLAGLSTDTQYF. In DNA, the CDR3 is TGTGCCAGCAGCCCTCCCGGCCTAGCGGGCCTTAGCACAGATACGCAGTATTTT.

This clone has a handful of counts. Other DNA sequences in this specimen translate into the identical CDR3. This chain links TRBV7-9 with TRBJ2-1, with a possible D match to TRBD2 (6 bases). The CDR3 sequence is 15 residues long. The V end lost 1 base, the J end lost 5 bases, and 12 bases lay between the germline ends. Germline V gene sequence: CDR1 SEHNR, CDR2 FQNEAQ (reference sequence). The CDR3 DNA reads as TGTGCCAGCAGCTTAGGACTAGGGGAAGACAATGAGCAGTTCTTC. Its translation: CASSLGLGEDNEQFF. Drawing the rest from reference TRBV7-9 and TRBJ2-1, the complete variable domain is DTGVSQNPRHKITKRGQNVTFRCDPISEHNRLYWYRQTLGQGPEFLTYFQNEAQLEKSRLLSDRFSAERPKGSFSTLEIQRTEQGDSAMYLCASSLGLGEDNEQFFGPGTRLTVL.

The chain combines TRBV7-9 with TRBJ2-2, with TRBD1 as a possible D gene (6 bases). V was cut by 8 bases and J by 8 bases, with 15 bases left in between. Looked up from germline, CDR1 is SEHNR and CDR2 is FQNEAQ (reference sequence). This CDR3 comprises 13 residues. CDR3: CASGTPEWGELFF. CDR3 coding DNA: TGTGCCAGCGGGACACCGGAATGGGGGGAGCTGTTTTTT. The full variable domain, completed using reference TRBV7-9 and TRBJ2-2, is DTGVSQNPRHKITKRGQNVTFRCDPISEHNRLYWYRQTLGQGPEFLTYFQNEAQLEKSRLLSDRFSAERPKGSFSTLEIQRTEQGDSAMYLCASGTPEWGELFFGEGSRLTVL.

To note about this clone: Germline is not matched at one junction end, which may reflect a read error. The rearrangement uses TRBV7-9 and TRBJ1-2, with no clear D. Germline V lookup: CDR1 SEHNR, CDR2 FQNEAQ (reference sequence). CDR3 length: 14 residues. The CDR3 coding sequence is TGTTCCAGCAGCTTAAGCCCAGGCAACTATGGCTACACCTTC. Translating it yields CSSSLSPGNYGYTF.

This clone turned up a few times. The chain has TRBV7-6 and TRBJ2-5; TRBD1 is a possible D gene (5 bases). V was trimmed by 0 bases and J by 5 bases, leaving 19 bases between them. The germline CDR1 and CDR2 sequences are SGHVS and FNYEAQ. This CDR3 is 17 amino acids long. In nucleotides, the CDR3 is TGTGCCAGCAGCTTAGCGATCCAAATGGTAGGGGTGGAGACCCAGTACTTC. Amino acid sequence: CASSLAIQMVGVETQYF.

The CDR3 protein is CASSERRGGELFF. The CDR3 DNA reads TGTGCCAGCAGCGAAAGACGGGGCGGGGAGCTGTTTTTT. The V gene is TRBV27, the J gene TRBJ2-2; TRBD2 might be the D (5 bases). V lost 6 bases, J lost 7 bases, and 12 bases lay in between. The CDR3 spans 13 residues. Germline V CDR1 and CDR2: MNHEY, SMNVEV (reference sequence).

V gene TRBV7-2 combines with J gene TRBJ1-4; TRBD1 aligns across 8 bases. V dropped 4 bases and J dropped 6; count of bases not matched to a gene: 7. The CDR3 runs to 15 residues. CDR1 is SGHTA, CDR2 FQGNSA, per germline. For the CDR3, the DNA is TGTGCCAGCAGCTCAGGACAGGGATATTATGAAAAACTGTTTTTT. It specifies CASSSGQGYYEKLFF. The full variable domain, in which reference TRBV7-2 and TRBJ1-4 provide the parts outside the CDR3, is GAGVSQSPSNKVTEKGKDVELRCDPISGHTALYWYRQSLGQGLEFLIYFQGNSAPDKSGLPSDRFSAERTGGSVSTLTIQRTQQEDSAVYLCASSSGQGYYEKLFFGSGTQLSVL.

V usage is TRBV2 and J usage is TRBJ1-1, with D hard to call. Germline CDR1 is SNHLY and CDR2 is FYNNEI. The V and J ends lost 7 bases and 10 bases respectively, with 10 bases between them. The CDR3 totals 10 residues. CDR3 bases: TGTGCCAGCACGGGTCTCGTAGCTTTCTTT. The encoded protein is CASTGLVAFF.

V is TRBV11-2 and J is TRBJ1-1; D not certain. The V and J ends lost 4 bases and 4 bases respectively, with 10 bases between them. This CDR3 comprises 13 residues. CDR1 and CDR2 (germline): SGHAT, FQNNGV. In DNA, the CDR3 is TGTGCCAGCAGCTACGGAGAGGTCACTGAAGCTTTCTTT. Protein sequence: CASSYGEVTEAFF.

The CDR3 nucleotides are TGTGCCAGCAGCCCCCTAAACACAGATACGCAGTATTTT. Its protein is CASSPLNTDTQYF. The chain links TRBV7-2 to TRBJ2-3; D is undetermined. CDR3 length: 13 amino acids. The germline gives CDR1 SGHTA, CDR2 FQGNSA. The V gene lost 5 bases and the J gene lost 2 bases, with 8 bases spanning the gap.

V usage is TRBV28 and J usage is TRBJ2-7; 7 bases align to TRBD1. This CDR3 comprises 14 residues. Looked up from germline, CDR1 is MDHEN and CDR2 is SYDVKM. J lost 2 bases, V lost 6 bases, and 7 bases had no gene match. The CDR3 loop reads CASSPGGPPYEQYF. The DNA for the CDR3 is TGTGCCAGCAGCCCAGGGGGTCCCCCCTACGAGCAGTACTTC.

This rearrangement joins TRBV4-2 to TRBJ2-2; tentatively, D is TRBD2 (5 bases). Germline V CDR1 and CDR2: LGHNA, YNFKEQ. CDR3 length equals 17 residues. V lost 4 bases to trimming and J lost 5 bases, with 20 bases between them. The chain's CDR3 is CASSLPKGLALTGELFF. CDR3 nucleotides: TGTGCCAGCAGCCTCCCTAAGGGTCTAGCTTTGACCGGGGAGCTGTTTTTT.

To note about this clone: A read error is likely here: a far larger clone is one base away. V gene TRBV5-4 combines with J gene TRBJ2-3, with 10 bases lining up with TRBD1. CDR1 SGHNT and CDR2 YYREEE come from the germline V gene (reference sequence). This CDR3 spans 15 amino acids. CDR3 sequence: CASNLLDRGSDTQYF. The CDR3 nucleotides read TGTGCCAGCAACTTGCTGGACAGGGGGTCTGATACGCAGTATTTT. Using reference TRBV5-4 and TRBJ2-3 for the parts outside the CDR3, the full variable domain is ETGVTQSPTHLIKTRGQQVTLRCSSQSGHNTVSWYQQALGQGPQFIFQYYREEENGRGNFPPRFSGLQFPNYSSELNVNALELDDSALYLCASNLLDRGSDTQYFGPGTRLTVL.

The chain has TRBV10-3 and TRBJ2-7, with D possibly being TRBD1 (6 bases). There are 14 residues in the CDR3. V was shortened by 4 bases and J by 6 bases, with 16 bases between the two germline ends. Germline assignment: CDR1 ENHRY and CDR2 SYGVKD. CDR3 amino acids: CAISASGTTREQYF. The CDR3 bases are TGTGCCATCAGTGCGAGTGGGACAACCCGCGAGCAGTACTTC.

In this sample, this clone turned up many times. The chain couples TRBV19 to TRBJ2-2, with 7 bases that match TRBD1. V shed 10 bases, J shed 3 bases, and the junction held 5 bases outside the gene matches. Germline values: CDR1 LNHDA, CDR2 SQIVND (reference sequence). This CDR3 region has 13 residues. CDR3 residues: CATGDSHTGELFF. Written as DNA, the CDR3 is TGTGCCACCGGGGACAGTCACACCGGGGAGCTGTTTTTT.

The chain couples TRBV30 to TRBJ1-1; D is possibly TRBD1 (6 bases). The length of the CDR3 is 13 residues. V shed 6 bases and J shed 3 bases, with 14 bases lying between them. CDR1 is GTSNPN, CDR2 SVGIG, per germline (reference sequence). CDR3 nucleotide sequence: TGTGCCTGTACAGGGCAGACCTACACTGAAGCTTTCTTT. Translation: CACTGQTYTEAFF.

The CDR3 bases are TGCGCCAGCAGCCAAGTTTTAGAAAACTATGGCTACACCTTC. Protein sequence: CASSQVLENYGYTF. The chain links TRBV4-1 to TRBJ1-2; the D is unclear. The CDR3 consists of 14 residues. Germline lookup yields CDR1 MGHRA and CDR2 YSYEKL. Deletions cut 1 base from V and 2 bases from J, with 8 bases between.